The subject of this entry is one T cell receptor (beta chain). The sample is drawn from a study of shared T cell receptors in the human thymus. Data came from immunoSEQ multiplex PCR; TCRdb stores just in-frame clones and leaves some out. Among 55,000 to 75,000 clones, 90% to 95% were seen once, and the ten largest hold 0.03% to 0.04%. Trimming shortened V by 2 bases and J by 3 bases, and 20 bases separated the two germline ends. This CDR3 comprises 18 residues. Per germline, CDR1 SNHLY and CDR2 FYNNEI. Sequences were obtained from thymocytes. This clonotype was obtained from a human donor. The V gene is TRBV2, the J gene TRBJ2-1, with D perhaps being TRBD1 or TRBD2 (5 bases each). The CDR3 nucleotides are TGTGCCAGCAGTGAAATCCCCCGGGGTGCAGGGCGCTACAATGAGCAGTTCTTC. Amino acid sequence: CASSEIPRGAGRYNEQFF.